Below, 5 T cell receptor beta chains from the same sample are listed, as sequenced in a study of T cells in Graves' hyperthyroidism and ophthalmopathy. RNA transcripts were the template for amplifying TCR beta CDR3 regions. First-round RT-PCR targeting the TCR CDR3 was performed with the HTBI primer set. TCRdb reprocessed the multiplex PCR reads via MiXCR and lists one record per CDR3 protein. The data hold under 400,000 distinct CDR3 sequences, with roughly 13% observed a single time. Sequencing used blood. All receptors derive from a young woman with Graves' hyperthyroidism.

This clonotype appeared many times. A single base separates this from a much larger clone, so it may be a read error. The chain uses TRBV3-1 and TRBJ1-2; D not certain. Germline CDR1 LGHDT, CDR2 YNNKEL (reference sequence). The CDR3 extends over 13 amino acids. Trimming pared 0 bases from V and 9 bases from J, leaving 11 bases between. The DNA for the CDR3 is TGTGCCAGCAGCCAAGACGGCGAGAGAAGCTACACCTTC. Encoded protein: CASSQDGERSYTF. Full variable domain (rest looked up from reference TRBV3-1 and TRBJ1-2): DTAVSQTPKYLVTQMGNDKSIKCEQNLGHDTMYWYKQDSKKFLKIMFSYNNKELIINETVPNRFSPKSPDKAHLNLHINSLELGDSAVYFCASSQDGERSYTFGSGTRLTVV.

The chain couples TRBV6-2 or TRBV6-3 to TRBJ2-2, with D perhaps matching TRBD2 (7 bases). CDR1 MNHEY and CDR2 SVGEGT come from the germline V gene. The V end lost 2 bases, the J end lost 10 bases, and 14 bases lay between the germline ends. The CDR3 spans 14 residues. CDR3: CASSYVGGTLELFF. CDR3 bases: TGTGCCAGCAGTTACGTGGGGGGGACACTGGAGCTGTTTTTT.

In this sample, this clonotype turned up many times. The chain uses TRBV9 and TRBJ1-4; 7 bases are a match to TRBD1. In germline, CDR1 is SGDLS, CDR2 YYNGEE. The V segment lost 3 bases and the J segment 3 bases; nucleotides outside the gene matches: 8. The CDR3 covers 16 residues. CDR3 in amino acids: CASSAWTGGANEKLFF. Written as DNA, the CDR3 is TGTGCCAGCAGCGCTTGGACAGGCGGAGCTAATGAAAAACTGTTTTTT.

This clonotype was seen many times. The chain employs TRBV7-3 and TRBJ2-2; TRBD2 is a possible D gene (7 bases). The CDR3 has 17 residues. V was cut by 3 bases and J by 5 bases, with 19 bases left in between. In germline, CDR1 is SGHTA, CDR2 FQGTGA. The DNA of the CDR3 is TGTGCCAGCAGCTTCGTGGGGGGCGGGAGTGAAACCGGGGAGCTGTTTTTT. It yields the protein CASSFVGGGSETGELFF.

The rearrangement uses TRBV24-1 and TRBJ2-1; D gene uncertain. This CDR3 spans 15 amino acids. V dropped 0 bases and J dropped 3 bases, with 8 bases sitting between them. Per the germline V gene, CDR1 is KGHDR and CDR2 is SFDVKD. The CDR3 region is CATSDLEAVYNEQFF. DNA for the CDR3: TGTGCCACCAGTGATTTGGAGGCAGTCTACAATGAGCAGTTCTTC.